This TCR beta chain appears in the sequencing data of a study of identical twins. Whole-study findings and limits: The study drew conclusions from cross-sectional statistical analysis, not from following the same donors. Low generation-probability sequences were in excess among twin-shared out-of-frame alpha sequences.

A universal primer site was added by template switching, and unique molecular identifiers were carried by the cDNA. TCRdb recomputed calls from the 5' RACE reads with MiXCR, one row per CDR3 protein. The sample has about 240,000 distinct CDR3 sequences, over 9.5% seen once; the top ten hold about a tenth. This clonotype occurred a few times. Its antigen is not known. Sequencing used memory T cells sorted from blood. The clonotype was recovered from a man between 50 and 59 years old in good health.

The CDR3 loop reads CASSLEVGVSDEQFF. The CDR3 DNA follows: TGTGCCAGCAGCTTAGAGGTGGGAGTTTCCGATGAGCAGTTCTTC. V gene TRBV7-8 combines with J gene TRBJ2-1; TRBD2 might be the D (5 bases). The CDR3 length is 15 residues. Germline CDR1 reads SGHVS; CDR2 reads FQNEAQ. V was trimmed by 1 base and J by 8 bases, leaving 15 bases between them.